The entry below gives a single T cell receptor (beta chain) sequence along with its context. As yet, its antigen is unknown. This entry comes from a study of cytomegalovirus exposure and HLA in healthy donors. General observations from the study: Altogether, 160 or so TCR beta chains were recorded as cytomegalovirus-associated. V segments that were indistinguishable, TRBV6-2 and TRBV6-3 among them, were omitted from analysis.

PCR used 60 Vbeta primers and 13 Jbeta primers. TCRdb keeps only in-frame clones here, not all; method: immunoSEQ multiplex PCR. The table records about 200,000 clones, roughly 77% of them present only once. CDR1 and CDR2 from the germline V gene are WNHNN and SYGVQD (reference sequence). This CDR3 region has 14 residues. The ends lost 4 bases at V and 4 bases at J; junction bases unmatched: 5. Sequencing used PBMCs. The chain has TRBV10-1 and TRBJ2-3; 7 bases agree with TRBD2. The TCR sequence derives from a male donor in good health and CMV-seropositive. The CDR3 reads CASSANGRADTQYF. The DNA of the CDR3 is TGCGCCAGCAGTGCCAATGGGAGGGCAGATACGCAGTATTTT.